The sequence of this TCR beta chain was determined in a study of cytomegalovirus exposure and HLA in healthy donors. Background on the study: Prior work identified 117 million unique TCR beta sequences in roughly 180 million T cells.

Study-level points and caveats: Later analysis demonstrated an association between a missense DCLRE1C variant and TCR beta V- and J-gene trimming.

The V gene lost 7 bases and the J gene lost 5 bases, with 13 bases spanning the gap. Germline V gene lookup returns CDR1 SGHNT and CDR2 YYREEE (reference sequence). CDR3 length: 13 residues. The PCR made use of 60 Vbeta and 13 Jbeta primers. TCRdb's table, derived via immunoSEQ multiplex PCR, lists solely in-frame clones and lacks some. The sample shows approximately 130,000 clones, around 81% of them seen only once. On this clone itself: Antigen specificity is unknown.

Sequencing was carried out using PBMCs. This receptor was identified in a woman in her thirties or forties in good health and CMV-seronegative. This chain connects TRBV5-4 to TRBJ2-1; D not certain. CDR3 residues: CASRDIENNEQFF. The CDR3 nucleotides read TGTGCCAGCCGTGACATCGAAAACAATGAGCAGTTCTTC. Combining the CDR3 with reference TRBV5-4 and TRBJ2-1 gives the whole variable domain ETGVTQSPTHLIKTRGQQVTLRCSSQSGHNTVSWYQQALGQGPQFIFQYYREEENGRGNFPPRFSGLQFPNYSSELNVNALELDDSALYLCASRDIENNEQFFGPGTRLTVL.